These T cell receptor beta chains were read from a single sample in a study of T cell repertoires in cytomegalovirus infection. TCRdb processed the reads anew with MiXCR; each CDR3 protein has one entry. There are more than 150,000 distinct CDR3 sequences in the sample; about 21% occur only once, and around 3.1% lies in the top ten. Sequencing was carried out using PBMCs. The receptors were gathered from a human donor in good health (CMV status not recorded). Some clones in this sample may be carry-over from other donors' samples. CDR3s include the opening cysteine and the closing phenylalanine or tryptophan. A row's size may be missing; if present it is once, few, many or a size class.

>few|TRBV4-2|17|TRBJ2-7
CASSQKKWGAETYEQYF
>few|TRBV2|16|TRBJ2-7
CASSDIGGGASYEQYF
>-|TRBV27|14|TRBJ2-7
CASRGTGDLYEQYF
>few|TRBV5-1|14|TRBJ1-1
CASSLGQRNTEAFF
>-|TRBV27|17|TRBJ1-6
CASSLRVESSYNAPLHF
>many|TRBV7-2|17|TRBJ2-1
CASSPRTSGGLRGEQFF
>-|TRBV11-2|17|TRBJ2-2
CASSPLPRSGNTGELFF
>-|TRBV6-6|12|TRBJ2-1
CASSHLGVEQFF
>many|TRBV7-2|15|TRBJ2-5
CASSLAQRGLGTQYF
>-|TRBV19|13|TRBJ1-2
CASSRDSPYGYTF
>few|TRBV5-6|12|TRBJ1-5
CASSSGWQPQHF
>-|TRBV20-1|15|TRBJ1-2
CSARRLGGTNYGYTF
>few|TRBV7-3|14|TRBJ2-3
CASSSGGGVDTQYF
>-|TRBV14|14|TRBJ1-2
CASSQEQGHYGYTF
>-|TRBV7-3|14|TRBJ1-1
CASSSGRLNTEAFF
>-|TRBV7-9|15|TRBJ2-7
CASILPAGGANEQYF